Given below is one TCR beta chain in context. The antigen it recognizes is unknown. Base qualities are not provided; no much larger clone lies one nucleotide away. These data belong to a study of T-cell memory formation after mild COVID-19 (dated by TCRdb to 2020 to 2022). Background for the entire study: TCR sequence clusters from the two donors were largely donor specific. In two donors, T-cell clones that expanded and contracted after mild COVID-19 were followed by sequencing TCRalpha and TCRbeta repertoires longitudinally. Two young, previously healthy adult volunteers, one female and one male, were included in the cohort. Summary of the overall study and its limitations: Contracting CD4+ clones turned up mainly in the CM and EM memory subsets, whereas EMRA was where CD8+ clones were enriched. Only two mild cases were covered in the study, and larger cohorts including severe cases with pre-infection samples were considered necessary. Whether the second-wave clones peaking on day 37 were SARS-CoV-2 specific was not confirmed. Some responding clones were detected in pre-infection memory, suggesting pre-existing cross-reactive memory T cells joined the SARS-CoV-2 response. Clones contracting from day 15 to 85 had balanced CD4/CD8 phenotypes, while a second wave expanding from day 15 to 37 was biased towards CD4+.

The listed sequencing device is Illumina NovaSeq 6000. Using 5'RACE with constant-segment primers, TCRalpha and TCRbeta cDNA libraries were constructed, with sample barcodes and unique molecular identifiers added in the process. RNA was extracted from every sample with Trizol reagent. The libraries were amplified in two PCR steps, and the second step added a second sample barcode and Illumina TruSeq adapters. Sequencing of the libraries was done on an Illumina NovaSeq, producing 2 x 150 bp paired-end reads. As for the authors' bioinformatics: Demultiplexing of reads and collapsing into UMI-guided consensus sequences were performed with migec v1.2.7. Using mixcr v2.1.11, the UMI consensuses were aligned to TRA and TRB V and J templates and assembled into clonotypes. A clonotype was counted as expanded or contracted only when both edgeR and NoisET called the clonotype significant, with the noise models trained on biological replicates. edgeR calls used a false discovery rate-adjusted p below 0.01 and a log2 fold-change threshold of 1. PCA with hierarchical clustering of max-normalized trajectories of the 1000 most abundant clonotypes was used as exploratory dynamics analysis. Separately sequenced CD4+ and CD8+ repertoires were used to assign the CD4 or CD8 phenotype of responding clones. Starting from the raw public reads, TCRdb applied fastp trimming at Q25, assembled clones with MiXCR and retained in-frame beta chains. When rows share a CDR3 protein, they turn into one entry using the most common DNA and genes. The V and J calls follow TCRdb's processing rather than the paper's. The sample has approximately 240,000 distinct CDR3 sequences on record, around 17% of them singletons. The ten largest make up roughly 3.6% of the sample.

PBMCs were isolated by Ficoll-Paque density gradient centrifugation. The specimen was PBMCs or a T cell subset sorted from them (not recorded which). The clonotype originates from a man aged 18 to 29 who had mild COVID-19 (a few samples of this study predate the infection). The sample titles of this study are shuffled in the database, so cell type and time point are left out; the donor was told from shared clones.

The CDR3 amino acid sequence is: CASSNETGAREQYV. The nucleotides are TGTGCCAGCAGCAATGAGACAGGGGCGCGGGAGCAGTACGTC. Recombination joined TRBV21-1 with TRBJ2-7; the listed D gene, TRBD1, was not tested against the DNA. TRBV21-1 is reported as a pseudogene. Inclusive of the bounding cysteine and valine, the CDR3 is 14 residues long. Solely the CDR3 DNA is kept, with 42 bases framed from the first base.